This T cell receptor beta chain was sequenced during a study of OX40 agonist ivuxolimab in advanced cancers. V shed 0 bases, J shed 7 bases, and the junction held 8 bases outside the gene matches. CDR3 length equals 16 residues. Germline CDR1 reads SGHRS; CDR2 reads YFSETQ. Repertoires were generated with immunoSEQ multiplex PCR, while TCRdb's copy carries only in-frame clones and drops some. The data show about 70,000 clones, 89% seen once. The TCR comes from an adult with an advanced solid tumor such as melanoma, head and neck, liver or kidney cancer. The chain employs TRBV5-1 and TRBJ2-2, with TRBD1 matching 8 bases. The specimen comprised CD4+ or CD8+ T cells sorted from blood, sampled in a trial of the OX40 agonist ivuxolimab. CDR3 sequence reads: CASSLASTGAIGELFF. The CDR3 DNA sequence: TGCGCCAGCAGCTTGGCCTCGACAGGGGCGATCGGGGAGCTGTTTTTT.